This record covers a single T cell receptor beta chain. As yet, its antigen is unknown. Sequencing used immunoSEQ multiplex PCR; TCRdb keeps in-frame clones, though not all of them. The repertoire holds 50,000 or so clones, with around 86% as singletons. The CDR3 runs to 19 residues. The V end was cut by 0 bases, the J end by 0 bases, with 19 bases between. CDR1 SGHRS and CDR2 YFSETQ come from the germline V gene. This record belongs to a study of PD-1 blockade in classical Hodgkin lymphoma. This sample's time point: cycle 4 day 1 (C4D1), after less than 7 weeks of nivolumab. Brentuximab vedotin exposure varied, and every patient relapsed after autologous stem cell transplantation. Complete response, partial response or progressive disease constituted the best response categories observed. The study's findings and limits: CD8+ TCR diversity did not rise significantly by C4D1, unlike CD4+.

This sample comprised peripheral blood mononuclear cells (PBMCs), obtained before the fourth cycle of nivolumab. The rearrangement links TRBV5-1 to TRBJ1-3; D may be TRBD1 (5 bases). The origin of this receptor is a human donor with classical Hodgkin lymphoma. The CDR3 coding sequence is TGCGCCAGCAGCTTGGAAGGGGCAGGGCTAGGAGGCTCTGGAAACACCATATATTTT. Amino acids: CASSLEGAGLGGSGNTIYF. The complete variable domain, with remaining parts taken from reference TRBV5-1 and TRBJ1-3, reads KAGVTQTPRYLIKTRGQQVTLSCSPISGHRSVSWYQQTPGQGLQFLFEYFSETQRNKGNFPGRFSGRQFSNSRSEMNVSTLELGDSALYLCASSLEGAGLGGSGNTIYFGEGSWLTVV.